Below are 6 T cell receptor beta chains sequenced from a single sample in a study of PD-1 blockade in classical Hodgkin lymphoma. Documented time point: cycle 4 day 1 (C4D1), after 5 to 7 weeks of nivolumab. Relapse was seen in all patients after autologous stem cell transplantation, and brentuximab vedotin exposure was variable. The protocol was immunoSEQ multiplex PCR, while the TCRdb copy is restricted to in-frame clones and leaves out a portion. The sample lists several thousand clones, roughly 74% occurring once. This specimen was peripheral blood mononuclear cells (PBMCs), taken before the fourth cycle of nivolumab. The receptors shown here come from a human donor with classical Hodgkin lymphoma.

The V gene is TRBV28, the J gene TRBJ2-1; 8 nucleotides agree with TRBD2. Per the germline V gene, CDR1 is MDHEN and CDR2 is SYDVKM. V lost 5 bases, J lost 0 bases, and 6 bases stayed unmatched. The CDR3 sequence is 16 residues long. The CDR3 region is CASSTERGSSYNEQFF. The CDR3 region has the DNA TGTGCCAGCAGTACAGAGCGGGGGAGCTCCTACAATGAGCAGTTCTTC.

The chain has TRBV7-9 and TRBJ1-1; possible D gene TRBD1, 5 bases. Germline CDR1 reads SEHNR; CDR2 reads FQNEAQ (reference sequence). The germline V and J ends were trimmed by 5 bases and 7 bases, with 17 bases remaining between them. This CDR3 is built from 14 residues. The CDR3 coding sequence is TGTGCCAGCAGCCCCCTTTTACCGGGACTTGAAGCTTTCTTT. This translates into CASSPLLPGLEAFF.

This clone was seen only a few times. The chain couples TRBV10-3 to TRBJ1-5; D gene unclear. The germline V gene has CDR1 ENHRY and CDR2 SYGVKD. This CDR3 has 13 residues. V was clipped by 2 bases and J by 4 bases, with 6 bases between them. CDR3 loop: CAISETENQPQHF. DNA of the CDR3: TGTGCCATCAGTGAGACAGAAAATCAGCCCCAGCATTTT.

This clone was seen more than once but under ten times. J is TRBJ1-1 and V is TRBV18; tentative D call: TRBD1 (6 bases). The germline V gene encodes CDR1 KGHSH and CDR2 LQKENI. This CDR3 comprises 13 residues. Between the trimmed V and J ends, which lost 3 bases and 12 bases, there was a span of 17 bases. CDR3 sequence: CASSPLPGQSPFF. The CDR3 DNA is TGTGCCAGCTCACCCTTACCGGGACAATCGCCTTTCTTT.

The V gene is TRBV5-1, the J gene TRBJ1-2, with 10 bases identical to TRBD1. There are 18 residues in the CDR3. V lost 3 bases and J lost 4; bases outside the gene matches: 15. The germline V gene has CDR1 SGHRS and CDR2 YFSETQ. CDR3 DNA: TGCGCCAGCAGCTCGGGGTCCCGGGACAGGGGCGGAATCTATGGCTACACCTTC. This codes for CASSSGSRDRGGIYGYTF. Using reference TRBV5-1 and TRBJ1-2 for the parts outside the CDR3, the full variable domain is KAGVTQTPRYLIKTRGQQVTLSCSPISGHRSVSWYQQTPGQGLQFLFEYFSETQRNKGNFPGRFSGRQFSNSRSEMNVSTLELGDSALYLCASSSGSRDRGGIYGYTFGSGTRLTVV.

V and J are TRBV29-1 and TRBJ2-1; 12 bases line up with TRBD2. The CDR3 loop spans 16 amino acids. CDR1 is SQVTM, CDR2 ANQGSEA, per germline. Unmatched junction bases numbered 7, after V lost 2 bases and J lost 5 bases. The CDR3 region is CSVELAGGRFDNEQFF. The DNA for the CDR3 is TGCAGCGTTGAACTAGCGGGGGGGCGATTCGACAATGAGCAGTTCTTC.